This T cell receptor beta chain was observed in a study of CD8+CD57+ T cells in acquired aplastic anemia. Study overall: The DNA of sorted CD4+ and CD8+ cells averaged roughly 3 ug. Where healthy donors were concerned, CD4+ cells averaged about 11 million reads.

Genomic DNA served as template for TCR beta VDJ and CDR3 profiling. Each CDR3 protein is one row after TCRdb ran MiXCR on the reads. The top ten clones hold around a third of a sample with more than 45,000 distinct CDR3 sequences, about two thirds of them seen once. With respect to this clonotype: Its antigen is currently unknown.

Study-level findings and limits: Any difference that existed in CD8+ Simpson's diversity between patients and controls was not significant. Shared by patients and controls, 25 to 30 CD8+ CDR3s were abundant in patients.

CDR1 is MGHDK, CDR2 SYGVNS, per germline. The V and J ends lost 6 bases and 0 bases, in that order; junction bases with no gene match: 6. This CDR3 spans 17 amino acids. The sample comprised sorted CD4+, CD8+, or CD8+CD57+ T cells (not recorded which) from PBMCs. This chain uses TRBV25-1 with TRBJ2-6; 9 bases agree with TRBD1. The receptor was derived from a human donor in good health, serving as a control. The CDR3 loop reads CASSRDREPSGANVLTF. In DNA form, the CDR3 reads TGTGCCAGCAGCAGGGACAGGGAACCCTCTGGGGCCAACGTCCTGACTTTC. Variable domain in full (rest from reference TRBV25-1 and TRBJ2-6): EADIYQTPRYLVIGTGKKITLECSQTMGHDKMYWYQQDPGMELHLIHYSYGVNSTEKGDLSSESTVSRIRTEHFPLTLESARPSHTSQYLCASSRDREPSGANVLTFGAGSRLTVL.